The 27 T cell receptor beta chains below come from one sample, sequenced in a study of blood T cell repertoires in COVID-19. Sequencing was performed with immunoSEQ multiplex PCR; in TCRdb, only in-frame clones are kept and a portion is missing. The sample consists of about 320,000 clones, roughly nine tenths of them appearing once. The specimen sequenced was peripheral blood. The receptors here all came from a man in his late teens or twenties who had recovered from COVID-19.

The CDR3 DNA follows: TGTGCCAGCAGCCAGCGGGAGGCGCCTAACTATGGCTACACCTTC. It is translated as CASSQREAPNYGYTF. V gene TRBV21-1 combines with J gene TRBJ1-2. TRBV21-1 is listed as a pseudogene. This CDR3 region has 15 residues.

DNA of the CDR3: TGTGCCAGCAGCGTATCAGGGGTCGGCACTGAAGCTTTCTTT. It yields the protein CASSVSGVGTEAFF. The V gene is TRBV9, the J gene TRBJ1-1; the D gene is possibly TRBD1 (6 bases). The germline V gene has CDR1 SGDLS and CDR2 YYNGEE. Trimming stripped 1 base from V and 4 bases from J, with 11 bases between. The CDR3 totals 14 residues.

This rearrangement joins TRBV9 to TRBJ2-3; TRBD2 matches 7 bases. Looked up from germline, CDR1 is SGDLS and CDR2 is YYNGEE. The CDR3 has 15 amino acids. Losses at the gene ends were 0 bases for V and 2 bases for J; bases not matched to a gene: 3. DNA of the CDR3: TGTGCCAGCAGCGTAGGAGGGACTAACACAGATACGCAGTATTTT. Protein product: CASSVGGTNTDTQYF.

Here the CDR3 DNA reads TGTGCCAGCACGAGACAGGGACGTCTCTCCTACAATGAGCAGTTCTTC. It codes for CASTRQGRLSYNEQFF. The J gene is TRBJ2-1, the V gene TRBV5-6, with 7 bases lining up with TRBD1. V lost 6 bases and J lost 0; bases outside the gene matches: 9. Germline-derived CDR1 and CDR2 are SGHDT and YYEEEE. The CDR3 extends over 16 amino acids.

The V and J genes are TRBV29-1 and TRBJ2-6; D is perhaps TRBD1 (5 bases). This CDR3 has 15 amino acids. Germline V gene sequence: CDR1 SQVTM, CDR2 ANQGSEA. The V end was cut by 2 bases, the J end by 2 bases, with 10 bases between. Here the CDR3 reads CSVEYQGPGANVLTF. CDR3 bases: TGCAGCGTTGAATATCAGGGCCCTGGGGCCAACGTCCTGACTTTC.

This chain links TRBV3-1 (or the pseudogene TRBV3-2) with TRBJ1-6, with D perhaps TRBD1 (5 bases). Trimming took 2 bases from V and 5 from J, leaving 7 bases between them. The CDR3 is 14 amino acids. Germline V gene sequence: CDR1 LGHDT, CDR2 YNNKEL (reference sequence). Written as DNA, the CDR3 is TGTGCCAGCAGCCAACAACAGGATAATTCACCCCTCCACTTT. It encodes CASSQQQDNSPLHF.

The V and J genes are TRBV4-1 and TRBJ2-7, with TRBD1 as a possible D gene (5 bases). V lost 4 bases and J lost 0, with 10 bases in between. The CDR3 totals 14 residues. The germline CDR1 and CDR2 sequences are MGHRA and YSYEKL. CDR3 nucleotide sequence: TGCGCCAGCAGCCGTGAGACAGTCTCCTACGAGCAGTACTTC. Its protein is CASSRETVSYEQYF.

V and J are TRBV7-2 and TRBJ1-1; D is unclear. The germline CDR1 and CDR2 sequences are SGHTA and FQGNSA. The CDR3 runs 13 residues. Trimming took off 2 bases at V and 3 bases at J, with 7 bases between the two ends. In DNA, the CDR3 is TGTGCCAGCAGCTTAAATTCGTACACTGAAGCTTTCTTT. Protein product: CASSLNSYTEAFF. Full variable domain (outside the CDR3, taken from reference TRBV7-2 and TRBJ1-1): GAGVSQSPSNKVTEKGKDVELRCDPISGHTALYWYRQSLGQGLEFLIYFQGNSAPDKSGLPSDRFSAERTGGSVSTLTIQRTQQEDSAVYLCASSLNSYTEAFFGQGTRLTVV.

This chain's CDR3 is CASSRSTGAFSSYEQYF. For the CDR3, the DNA is TGCGCCAGCAGCCGGTCGACAGGCGCCTTTAGCTCCTACGAGCAGTACTTC. J is TRBJ2-7 and V is TRBV5-1; a weak D match, TRBD1 (6 bases). The V gene's germline CDR1 is SGHRS and CDR2 YFSETQ. Trimming shortened V by 4 bases and J by 0 bases, and 20 bases separated the two germline ends. CDR3 length: 17 amino acids.

This clone was recorded once. The chain links TRBV19 to TRBJ2-7, with TRBD2 matching 10 bases. In germline, CDR1 is LNHDA, CDR2 SQIVND (reference sequence). V gave up 5 bases and J gave up 0 bases; unmatched junction bases: 7. The CDR3 has 16 residues. Written as DNA, the CDR3 is TGTGCCAGTAGTGTAGCGGGGGGCCCGTCCTCCTACGAGCAGTACTTC. Translating it yields CASSVAGGPSSYEQYF.

The CDR3 sequence is CASSQVASYSGANVLTF. DNA of the CDR3: TGTGCCAGCAGCCAAGTTGCCAGTTACTCTGGGGCCAACGTCCTGACTTTC. This sequence joins TRBV4-2 and TRBJ2-6; D not certain. V lost 1 base to trimming and J lost 0 bases, with 10 bases between them. The germline CDR1 and CDR2 sequences are LGHNA and YNFKEQ. CDR3 size: 17 residues.

The chain links TRBV5-1 to TRBJ1-1; TRBD1 matches at 8 bases. V lost 1 base to trimming and J lost 9 bases; unmatched junction nucleotides: 5. The CDR3 loop spans 13 amino acids. Germline V gene data show CDR1 as SGHRS and CDR2 as YFSETQ. For the CDR3, the DNA is TGCGCCAGCAGCTTGCCAAACAGGGGGAAAGCTTTCTTT. Translated: CASSLPNRGKAFF.

The gene calls are TRBV4-1 and TRBJ1-2; D gene uncertain. Germline-derived CDR1 and CDR2 are MGHRA and YSYEKL. There are 14 residues in the CDR3. The germline V and J ends were trimmed by 4 bases and 8 bases, with 17 bases remaining between them. The chain's CDR3 is CASSLRVLGSGYTF. DNA of the CDR3: TGCGCCAGCAGCCTTAGGGTCTTGGGGAGCGGCTACACCTTC.

This CDR3 is CASSLGVRGVGDTQYF. The CDR3 DNA sequence: TGTGCCAGCAGCCTCGGGGTGCGGGGGGTCGGGGATACGCAGTATTTT. The rearrangement links TRBV7-2 to TRBJ2-3, with 8 bases aligning to TRBD2. The germline CDR1 and CDR2 sequences are SGHTA and FQGNSA. V lost 5 bases, J lost 6 bases, and 13 bases stayed unmatched. The CDR3 totals 16 residues.

This sequence joins TRBV4-1 and TRBJ2-5, with D perhaps matching TRBD1 (5 bases). Trimming left V 1 base short and J 5 bases short, with 11 bases between. Germline values: CDR1 MGHRA, CDR2 YSYEKL. The length of the CDR3 is 14 residues. The CDR3 sequence: CASSQAGAGETQYF. CDR3 sequence (DNA): TGCGCCAGCAGCCAAGCTGGGGCAGGGGAGACCCAGTACTTC.

The genes are TRBV19 and TRBJ2-1; D is uncertain. V shed 6 bases and J shed 0 bases, with 12 bases lying between them. Germline CDR1 reads LNHDA; CDR2 reads SQIVND (reference sequence). The CDR3 spans 15 residues. The CDR3 nucleotides read TGTGCCAGTAGCCCTCTCGAGATCTCCTACAATGAGCAGTTCTTC. Its protein product is CASSPLEISYNEQFF.

This clone came up once. This chain joins TRBV3-1 (or the pseudogene TRBV3-2) and TRBJ2-1, with D perhaps matching TRBD1 (5 bases). V was shortened by 5 bases and J by 4 bases, with 24 bases between the two germline ends. The CDR3 is 18 residues long. From germline, CDR1 is LGHDT and CDR2 YNNKEL (reference sequence). CDR3 sequence reads: CASSGGATQGRFYNEQFF. CDR3 bases: TGTGCCAGCAGCGGTGGGGCAACTCAGGGTCGATTTTACAATGAGCAGTTCTTC.

The chain combines TRBV2 with TRBJ2-1; TRBD2 matches 9 bases. Unmatched junction bases numbered 8, after V lost 6 bases and J lost 5 bases. This CDR3 comprises 15 residues. Per the germline V gene, CDR1 is SNHLY and CDR2 is FYNNEI. The DNA for the CDR3 is TGTGCCAGCAGGTCTCTAGCGGGGCCCAACAATGAGCAGTTCTTC. Translated: CASRSLAGPNNEQFF.

The J gene is TRBJ2-5, the V gene TRBV7-2, with 7 bases fitting TRBD1. V lost 6 bases, J lost 5 bases, and 6 bases stayed unmatched. In germline, CDR1 is SGHTA, CDR2 FQGNSA. The CDR3 runs to 13 residues. The CDR3 region is CASRTGNGETQYF. The CDR3 region has the DNA TGTGCCAGCAGGACAGGGAATGGGGAGACCCAGTACTTC.

CDR3 sequence reads: CASSSGGTSNEQFF. The CDR3 nucleotides are TGTGCCAGTAGTAGCGGGGGCACTTCCAATGAGCAGTTCTTC. The chain carries TRBV19 and TRBJ2-1; tentative D call: TRBD2 (7 bases). CDR3 size: 14 residues. The germline gives CDR1 LNHDA, CDR2 SQIVND (reference sequence). The V end lost 4 bases, the J end lost 6 bases, and 13 bases lay between the germline ends.

Written as DNA, the CDR3 is TGTGCCAGCAGCCGAAGACAGGAAGGGATGGCCTATGGCTACACCTTC. Translating it yields CASSRRQEGMAYGYTF. The J gene is TRBJ1-2, the V gene TRBV7-9, with D perhaps TRBD1 (6 bases). CDR3 size: 16 residues. Germline V gene sequence: CDR1 SEHNR, CDR2 FQNEAQ (reference sequence). Trimming left V 5 bases short and J 4 bases short, with 20 bases between.

The rearrangement uses TRBV7-9 and TRBJ2-7, with 7 bases matching TRBD2. Germline loops: CDR1 SEHNR, CDR2 FQNEAQ (reference sequence). The CDR3 spans 14 residues. The trim removed 0 bases at V and 3 bases at J, leaving 2 bases unmatched. The CDR3 region is CASSLAGRGYEQYF. As DNA, the CDR3 is TGTGCCAGCAGCTTAGCGGGGAGGGGCTACGAGCAGTACTTC.

This clone was counted between two and nine times. V and J are TRBV4-1 and TRBJ1-2; possible D gene TRBD1, 5 bases. The CDR3 is made up of 15 amino acids. The ends were cut back, 1 base at V and 3 bases at J, with 12 bases in the middle. Per germline, CDR1 MGHRA and CDR2 YSYEKL. Here the CDR3 reads CASSQGFGGDYGYTF. CDR3 DNA sequence: TGCGCCAGCAGCCAAGGATTCGGGGGGGACTATGGCTACACCTTC.

This clone has just one count. This chain connects TRBV7-9 to TRBJ2-6; 7 nucleotides match TRBD1. The V segment lost 5 bases and the J segment 9 bases; nucleotides outside the gene matches: 10. Germline lookup yields CDR1 SEHNR and CDR2 FQNEAQ (reference sequence). The CDR3 is 15 residues long. For the CDR3, the DNA is TGTGCCAGCAGCGCTGAATTACAGGGGTTCAACGTCCTGACTTTC. This sequence encodes CASSAELQGFNVLTF.

The chain joins TRBV2 to TRBJ1-1, with TRBD1 as a possible D gene (6 bases). The CDR3 length is 13 residues. CDR1 and CDR2 from the germline V gene are SNHLY and FYNNEI. The V and J ends lost 5 bases and 5 bases respectively, with 12 bases between them. The CDR3 is CASSLQGSTEAFF. For the CDR3, the DNA is TGTGCCAGCAGTCTACAGGGAAGTACTGAAGCTTTCTTT.

The chain has TRBV6-5 and TRBJ2-5; D is undetermined. V lost 2 bases to trimming and J lost 2 bases, with 12 bases between them. The length of the CDR3 is 15 residues. Per the germline V gene, CDR1 is MNHEY and CDR2 is SVGAGI. CDR3 nucleotides: TGTGCCAGCAGTTACCCCCTCTTCGGTCAAGAGACCCAGTACTTC. Protein: CASSYPLFGQETQYF.

CDR3 in DNA: TGTGCCATCCTCTCGGGGATCACCGGGGAGCTGTTTTTT. It yields the protein CAILSGITGELFF. The rearrangement uses TRBV10-3 and TRBJ2-2; D perhaps matches TRBD2 (5 bases). Germline CDR1 and CDR2: ENHRY and SYGVKD. V was clipped by 8 bases and J by 4 bases, with 11 bases between them. This CDR3 is 13 amino acids long.